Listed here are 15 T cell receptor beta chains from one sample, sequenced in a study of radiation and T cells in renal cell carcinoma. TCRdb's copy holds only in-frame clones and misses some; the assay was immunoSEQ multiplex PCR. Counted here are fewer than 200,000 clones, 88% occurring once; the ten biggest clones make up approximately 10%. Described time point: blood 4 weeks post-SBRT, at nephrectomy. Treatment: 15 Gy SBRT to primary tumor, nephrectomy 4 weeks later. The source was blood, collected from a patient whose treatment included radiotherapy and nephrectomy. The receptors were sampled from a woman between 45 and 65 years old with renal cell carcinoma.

CDR3: CASTPTGSSGNTIYF. The DNA of the CDR3 is TGTGCCAGTACCCCGACAGGATCCTCTGGAAACACCATATATTTT. This sequence joins TRBV19 and TRBJ1-3, with D tentatively TRBD1 (6 bases). V was cut by 7 bases and J by 0 bases, with 13 bases left in between. This CDR3 has 15 amino acids. Germline CDR1 LNHDA, CDR2 SQIVND (reference sequence).

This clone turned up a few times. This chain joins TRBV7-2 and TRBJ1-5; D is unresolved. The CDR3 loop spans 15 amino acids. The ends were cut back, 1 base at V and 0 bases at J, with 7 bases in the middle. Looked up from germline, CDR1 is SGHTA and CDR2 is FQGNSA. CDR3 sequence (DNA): TGTGCCAGCAGCTTAGAGGGATATAGCAATCAGCCCCAGCATTTT. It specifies CASSLEGYSNQPQHF.

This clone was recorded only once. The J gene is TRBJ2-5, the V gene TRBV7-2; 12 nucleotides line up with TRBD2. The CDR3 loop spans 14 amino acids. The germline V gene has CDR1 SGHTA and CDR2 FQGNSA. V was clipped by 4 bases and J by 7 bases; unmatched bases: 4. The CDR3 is CASSYILAGGTQYF. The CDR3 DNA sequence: TGTGCCAGCAGCTATATACTAGCGGGGGGGACCCAGTACTTC. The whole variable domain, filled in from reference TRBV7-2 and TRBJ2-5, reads GAGVSQSPSNKVTEKGKDVELRCDPISGHTALYWYRQSLGQGLEFLIYFQGNSAPDKSGLPSDRFSAERTGGSVSTLTIQRTQQEDSAVYLCASSYILAGGTQYFGPGTRLLVL.

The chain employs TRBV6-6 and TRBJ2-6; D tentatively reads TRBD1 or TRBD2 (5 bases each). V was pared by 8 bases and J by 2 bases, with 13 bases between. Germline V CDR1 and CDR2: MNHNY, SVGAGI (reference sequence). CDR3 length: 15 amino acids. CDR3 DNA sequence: TGTGCCAGCCGTAAAAGGGGACCTGGGGCCAACGTCCTGACTTTC. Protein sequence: CASRKRGPGANVLTF.

The CDR3, as DNA: TGTGCCAGCAGTGACTGGAGCACAGATACGCAGTATTTT. This encodes CASSDWSTDTQYF. This chain joins TRBV2 and TRBJ2-3; D is unresolved. V dropped 3 bases and J dropped 0 bases, with 4 bases sitting between them. The V gene's germline CDR1 is SNHLY and CDR2 FYNNEI. The CDR3 is 13 residues long.

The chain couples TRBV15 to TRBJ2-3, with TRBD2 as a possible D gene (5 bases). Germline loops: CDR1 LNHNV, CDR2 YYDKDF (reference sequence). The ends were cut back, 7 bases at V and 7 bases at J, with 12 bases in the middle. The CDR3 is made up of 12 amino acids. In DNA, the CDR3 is TGTGCCACCACGCGGACTTCGCATACGCAGTATTTT. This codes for CATTRTSHTQYF.

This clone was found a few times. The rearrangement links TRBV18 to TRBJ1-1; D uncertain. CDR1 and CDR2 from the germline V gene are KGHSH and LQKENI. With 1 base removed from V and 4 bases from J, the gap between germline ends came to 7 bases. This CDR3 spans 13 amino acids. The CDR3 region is CASSPRPGTEAFF. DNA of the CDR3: TGTGCCAGCTCACCACGGCCGGGCACTGAAGCTTTCTTT.

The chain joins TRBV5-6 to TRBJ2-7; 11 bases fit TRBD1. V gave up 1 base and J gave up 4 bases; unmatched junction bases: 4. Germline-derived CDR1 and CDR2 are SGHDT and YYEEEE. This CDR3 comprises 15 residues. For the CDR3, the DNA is TGTGCCAGCAGCTTGTTAGGACAGGGGGCATACGAGCAGTACTTC. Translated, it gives CASSLLGQGAYEQYF.

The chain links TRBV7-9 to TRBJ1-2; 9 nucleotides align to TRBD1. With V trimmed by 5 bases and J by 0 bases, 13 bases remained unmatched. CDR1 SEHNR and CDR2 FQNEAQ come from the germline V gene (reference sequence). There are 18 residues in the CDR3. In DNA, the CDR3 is TGTGCCAGCAGCGAAATTACCGGGACAGGGCCGACTAACTATGGCTACACCTTC. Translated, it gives CASSEITGTGPTNYGYTF. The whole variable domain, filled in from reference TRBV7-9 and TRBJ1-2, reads DTGVSQNPRHKITKRGQNVTFRCDPISEHNRLYWYRQTLGQGPEFLTYFQNEAQLEKSRLLSDRFSAERPKGSFSTLEIQRTEQGDSAMYLCASSEITGTGPTNYGYTFGSGTRLTVV.

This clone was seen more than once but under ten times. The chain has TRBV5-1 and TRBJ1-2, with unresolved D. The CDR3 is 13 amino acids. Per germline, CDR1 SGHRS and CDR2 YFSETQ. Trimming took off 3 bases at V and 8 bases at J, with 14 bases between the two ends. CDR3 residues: CASSSDGGGGYTF. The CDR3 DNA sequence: TGCGCCAGCAGCTCGGACGGCGGCGGGGGCTACACCTTC.

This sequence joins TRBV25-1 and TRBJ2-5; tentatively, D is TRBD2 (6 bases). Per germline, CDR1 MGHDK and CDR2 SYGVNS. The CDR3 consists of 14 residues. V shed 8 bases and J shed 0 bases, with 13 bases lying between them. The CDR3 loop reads CASSTRLDQETQYF. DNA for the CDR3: TGTGCCAGCTCAACCCGACTAGACCAAGAGACCCAGTACTTC.

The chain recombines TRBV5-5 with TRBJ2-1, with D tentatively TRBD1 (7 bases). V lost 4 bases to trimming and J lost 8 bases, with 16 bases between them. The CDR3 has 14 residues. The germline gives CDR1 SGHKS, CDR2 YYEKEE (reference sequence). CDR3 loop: CASSARTGGDEQFF. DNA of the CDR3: TGTGCCAGCAGCGCAAGGACAGGCGGGGATGAGCAGTTCTTC.

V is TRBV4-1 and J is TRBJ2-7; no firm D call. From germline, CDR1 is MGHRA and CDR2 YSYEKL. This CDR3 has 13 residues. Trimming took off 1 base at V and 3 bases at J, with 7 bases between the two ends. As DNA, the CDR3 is TGCGCCAGCAGCCAAGTAGGCAGCTACGAGCAGTACTTC. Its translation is CASSQVGSYEQYF.

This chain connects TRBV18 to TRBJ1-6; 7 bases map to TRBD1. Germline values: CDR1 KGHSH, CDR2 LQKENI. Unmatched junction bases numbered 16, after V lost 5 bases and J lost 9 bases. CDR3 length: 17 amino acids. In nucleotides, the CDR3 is TGTGCCAGCTCAACAATCTATCCTGACAGGGTGGTTTCACCCCTCCACTTT. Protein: CASSTIYPDRVVSPLHF.

The CDR3 spells CASSLRGGQNTEAFF. CDR3 in DNA: TGCGCCAGCAGCTTGCGCGGGGGGCAGAACACTGAAGCTTTCTTT. V gene TRBV5-1 combines with J gene TRBJ1-1; TRBD1 might be the D (6 bases). The CDR3 sequence is 15 residues long. Germline-derived CDR1 and CDR2 are SGHRS and YFSETQ. V was trimmed by 1 base and J by 1 base, leaving 11 bases between them.